This entry features one T cell receptor beta chain sequence. There is no known antigen for this receptor. No base-level quality is on record; no much larger clone is a single base apart. Separate from the approximately 700-subject first cohort, the validation cohort of about 130 subjects was the group to which the donors belonged. The data were taken from a study of cytomegalovirus exposure and HLA in healthy donors (dated by TCRdb to the late 2010s). Regarding the complete study: According to a later analysis, the 100 to 150 validation repertoires were produced on the same platform as the roughly 600 repertoires of the first cohort. The study aimed to test whether signatures of past pathogen exposure could be identified by cataloging public T cell receptors. In addition to the first cohort of approximately 670 subjects, a separate validation cohort of 120 different subjects was used. To predict cytomegalovirus infection status, the study brought together high-throughput TCR immunosequencing, statistical association of individual TCRs with disease status, and machine learning. General findings and caveats noted by the study authors: All 110 or so repertoires were used to score co-occurrence in the validation cohort in a later analysis, because that analysis had no HLA typing for the cohort. In a later analysis, TCRs clustered in the first cohort were found to also tend to co-occur in the 130 or so validation repertoires, with roughly 93% of cluster scores above 0. Across donors, most TCR sequences were observed very rarely, whereas some public TCRs were present in many individuals. In both the original and validation cohorts, the classifier was reported to diagnose cytomegalovirus status with high specificity and sensitivity. Three of the identified cytomegalovirus-associated TCR beta chains were confirmed in vitro to be specific for cytomegalovirus antigens. The study listed around 160 TCR beta chains as associated with cytomegalovirus. The authors suggested that the approach could potentially be extended to other disease states and immunological phenotypes.

Including cysteine and phenylalanine, the CDR3 has 15 amino acids. Just CDR3 DNA is preserved here, 45 bases in frame from base 1. Per the germline V gene, LGHNA is the CDR1 and YSLEER is the CDR2. From V the trimming removes 3 bases and from J it removes 2 bases, while the gene matches leave 4 bases of the junction unaccounted for. Library preparation used the immunoSEQ multiplex PCR assay. The paper's data handling went like this. To diagnose cytomegalovirus status from the catalog of TCR beta chain sequences, a statistical classification framework was built. TCRdb provides this immuneACCESS table in a form limited to in-frame rearrangements. Some clones are lacking; in checked studies, under half of them reflect an unresolved V gene, and why the rest are absent is not known. V and J calls and clone size are given by that table; D and trimming were obtained from the DNA. The sample table contains approximately 76,000 clones; only one count was recorded for approximately 94% of them. The biggest ten clones account for 2.5% to 3.5% of the sample.

The receptor comes from a woman in her late teens or twenties in good health and CMV-seropositive. The sequence is built from TRBV4-3 and TRBJ2-5, and 9 bases in between align with TRBD2. Sequenced material: PBMCs. In nucleotide form, the sequence is TGCGCCAGCAGCCAGGGGACTAGCATTCAAGAGACCCAGTACTTC. It specifies CASSQGTSIQETQYF.